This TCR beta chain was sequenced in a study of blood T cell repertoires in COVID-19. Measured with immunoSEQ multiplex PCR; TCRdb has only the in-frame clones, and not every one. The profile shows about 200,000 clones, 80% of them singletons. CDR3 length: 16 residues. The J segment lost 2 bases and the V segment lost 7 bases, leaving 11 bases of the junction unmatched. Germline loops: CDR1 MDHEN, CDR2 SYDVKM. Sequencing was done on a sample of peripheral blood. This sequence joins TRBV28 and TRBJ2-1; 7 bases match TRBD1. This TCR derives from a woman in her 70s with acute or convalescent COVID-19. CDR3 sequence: CASKTGTELAYNEQFF. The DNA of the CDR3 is TGTGCCAGCAAGACCGGGACAGAGTTAGCCTACAATGAGCAGTTCTTC.